This TCR beta chain was recovered during a study of shared clonotypes between healthy human individuals. Study findings and constraints: Four donors had roughly 5.2% of their naive CD4 clonotypes in common.

Every immunoSEQ plate was one replicate of a subset's evenly spread DNA. The table came from immunoSEQ multiplex PCR; TCRdb's copy has only in-frame clones and leaves some out. The table lists about 2 million clones, 95% of them singletons. Investigators divided CD4+ cells into CD45RA+ naive and CD45RA-negative memory subsets. This CDR3 region has 14 residues. The ends were cut back, 10 bases at V and 5 bases at J, with 21 bases in the middle. Germline CDR1 and CDR2: MDHEN and SYDVKM. On this clone: The antigen remains undetermined.

Sample: naive CD4+ T cells sorted from blood. Subset defined: CD45RA+ positively selected. This TCR derives from a man younger than 35 in good health. V gene TRBV28 combines with J gene TRBJ2-7, with D perhaps TRBD1 (6 bases). CDR3 sequence reads: CATLGAQETHEQYF. The CDR3 DNA sequence: TGTGCCACCTTGGGGGCGCAGGAAACCCACGAGCAGTACTTC.